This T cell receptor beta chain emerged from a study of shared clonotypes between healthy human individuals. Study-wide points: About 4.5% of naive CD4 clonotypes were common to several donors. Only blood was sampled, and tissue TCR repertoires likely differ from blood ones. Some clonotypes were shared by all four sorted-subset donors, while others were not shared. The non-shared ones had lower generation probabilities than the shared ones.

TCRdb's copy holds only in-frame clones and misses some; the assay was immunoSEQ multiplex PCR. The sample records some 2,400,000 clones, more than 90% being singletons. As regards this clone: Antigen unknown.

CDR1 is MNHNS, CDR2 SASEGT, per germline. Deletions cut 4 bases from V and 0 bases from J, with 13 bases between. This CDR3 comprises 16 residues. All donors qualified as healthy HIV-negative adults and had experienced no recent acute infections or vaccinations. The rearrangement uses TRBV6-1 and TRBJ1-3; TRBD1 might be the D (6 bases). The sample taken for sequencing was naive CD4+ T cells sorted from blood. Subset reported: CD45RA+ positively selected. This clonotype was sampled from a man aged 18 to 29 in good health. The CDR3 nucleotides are TGTGCCAGCAGTGGACTACAGGGCACCTCTGGAAACACCATATATTTT. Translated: CASSGLQGTSGNTIYF.